These 18 T cell receptor beta chains came from one sample sequenced in a study of blood T cell repertoires in COVID-19. Assay: immunoSEQ multiplex PCR; the TCRdb copy retains only in-frame clones and omits some. The sample yields around 180,000 clones, approximately 79% seen once. Sequencing input: peripheral blood. These receptors were taken from a woman of 80 years or more with acute or convalescent COVID-19.

The chain employs TRBV5-4 and TRBJ2-5; 11 nucleotides align to TRBD2. With 4 bases clipped from V and 0 bases from J, the junction kept 5 bases outside the gene matches. CDR3 length equals 16 residues. CDR1 SGHNT and CDR2 YYREEE come from the germline V gene (reference sequence). CDR3 amino acids: CASSPIAGGYQETQYF. In nucleotides, the CDR3 is TGTGCCAGCAGCCCTATAGCGGGAGGGTACCAAGAGACCCAGTACTTC.

In DNA form, the CDR3 reads TGTGCCAGCAGCGCCGGACGAAGCGGCGTTTGGCAGACCCAGTACTTC. Encoded protein: CASSAGRSGVWQTQYF. V gene TRBV27 combines with J gene TRBJ2-5; a weak D match, TRBD2 (5 bases). CDR3 length: 16 amino acids. Germline-derived CDR1 and CDR2 are MNHEY and SMNVEV (reference sequence). Trimming stripped 6 bases from V and 6 bases from J, with 23 bases between.

This clone was recorded many times. The chain couples TRBV9 to TRBJ2-1, with 8 bases fitting TRBD2. The J segment lost 4 bases and the V segment lost 3 bases, leaving 6 bases of the junction unmatched. There are 15 residues in the CDR3. Germline CDR1 reads SGDLS; CDR2 reads YYNGEE. The CDR3 protein is CASSGGGWQYNEQFF. In nucleotides, the CDR3 is TGTGCCAGCAGCGGCGGGGGGTGGCAGTACAATGAGCAGTTCTTC.

This chain links TRBV14 with TRBJ2-1, with TRBD2 matching 9 bases. V lost 4 bases and J lost 9; bases outside the gene matches: 13. The CDR3 is 16 residues long. Germline loops: CDR1 SGHDN, CDR2 FVKESK. CDR3: CASSPMREGMGGEQFF. CDR3 nucleotide sequence: TGTGCCAGCAGCCCCATGCGGGAGGGGATGGGGGGTGAGCAGTTCTTC. The full variable domain, its missing parts supplied by reference TRBV14 and TRBJ2-1, is EAGVTQFPSHSVIEKGQTVTLRCDPISGHDNLYWYRRVMGKEIKFLLHFVKESKQDESGMPNNRFLAERTGGTYSTLKVQPAELEDSGVYFCASSPMREGMGGEQFFGPGTRLTVL.

The genes are TRBV28 and TRBJ2-7; 14 bases align to TRBD2. CDR1 is MDHEN, CDR2 SYDVKM, per germline. V was clipped by 0 bases and J by 6 bases; unmatched bases: 4. The CDR3 contains 16 residues. This CDR3 reads CASSLWGLAGVSEQYF. The CDR3 DNA follows: TGTGCCAGCAGTTTATGGGGACTAGCGGGAGTTTCCGAGCAGTACTTC.

The V gene is TRBV18, the J gene TRBJ1-2; 7 bases align to TRBD1. Germline CDR1 KGHSH, CDR2 LQKENI. The CDR3 covers 15 residues. After removal of 6 bases from V and 3 bases from J, the junction contained 10 bases not matched to a gene. The CDR3 loop is CASSEVRGTDYGYTF. In DNA, the CDR3 is TGTGCCAGCTCGGAGGTGAGGGGGACAGACTATGGCTACACCTTC.

This clone was seen a few times. The rearrangement uses TRBV19 and TRBJ2-2, with a possible D match to TRBD2 (5 bases). CDR1 LNHDA and CDR2 SQIVND come from the germline V gene (reference sequence). Trimming cost V 6 bases and J 6 bases, with 8 bases left between them. There are 12 residues in the CDR3. The CDR3 nucleotides are TGTGCCAGTAGGACGGAGGCCGGGGAGCTGTTTTTT. Encoded protein: CASRTEAGELFF.

The V and J genes are TRBV28 and TRBJ2-5; unclear D gene. Germline loops: CDR1 MDHEN, CDR2 SYDVKM. The CDR3 is 13 residues long. V dropped 5 bases and J dropped 5 bases, with 12 bases sitting between them. The chain's CDR3 is CASSLSIPETQYF. The CDR3 nucleotides read TGTGCCAGCAGTCTTAGTATTCCGGAGACCCAGTACTTC.

The chain has TRBV28 and TRBJ2-3; 12 bases align to TRBD2. The CDR3 is 18 residues long. The V and J ends lost 4 bases and 0 bases, in that order; junction bases with no gene match: 8. Per the germline V gene, CDR1 is MDHEN and CDR2 is SYDVKM. The CDR3 DNA reads as TGTGCCAGCAGTTCACCGGGACTAGCGGGTTCTAGCACAGATACGCAGTATTTT. It encodes CASSSPGLAGSSTDTQYF.

The gene calls are TRBV28 and TRBJ2-5, with 8 positions matching TRBD1. CDR3 length equals 15 residues. Germline V lookup: CDR1 MDHEN, CDR2 SYDVKM. V dropped 4 bases and J dropped 5; count of bases not matched to a gene: 9. The CDR3 region is CASSSWTGTIETQYF. CDR3 in DNA: TGTGCCAGCAGTTCCTGGACAGGGACAATTGAGACCCAGTACTTC.

The table lists this clone with a count of one. The gene calls are TRBV18 and TRBJ1-2; TRBD1 matches 8 bases. Germline-derived CDR1 and CDR2 are KGHSH and LQKENI. The CDR3 is made up of 15 amino acids. The V and J ends lost 2 bases and 3 bases, in that order; junction bases with no gene match: 5. The CDR3 reads CASSPAVQGDYGYTF. CDR3 bases: TGTGCCAGCTCACCAGCGGTACAGGGGGACTATGGCTACACCTTC.

This rearrangement joins TRBV10-3 to TRBJ2-2, with D perhaps matching TRBD1 (5 bases). V was clipped by 0 bases and J by 6 bases, with 14 bases between them. The CDR3 extends over 16 amino acids. The germline gives CDR1 ENHRY, CDR2 SYGVKD. The CDR3 region is CAISESQAGLAGELFF. The CDR3 DNA follows: TGTGCCATCAGTGAGTCGCAGGCAGGGCTAGCCGGGGAGCTGTTTTTT.

The rearrangement joins TRBV28 to TRBJ2-1; D is unclear. V gave up 2 bases and J gave up 0 bases, with 8 bases separating them. Germline V gene data show CDR1 as MDHEN and CDR2 as SYDVKM. The CDR3 loop spans 15 amino acids. The CDR3: CASSLDTTSYNEQFF. The CDR3 DNA is TGTGCCAGCAGTTTAGACACCACCTCCTACAATGAGCAGTTCTTC.

The chain employs TRBV5-4 and TRBJ2-1; TRBD1 might be the D (5 bases). CDR1 is SGHNT and CDR2 is YYREEE in the germline V gene (reference sequence). The CDR3 length is 15 residues. Trimming took off 1 base at V and 5 bases at J, with 13 bases between the two ends. The CDR3 bases are TGTGCCAGCAGCTTGAGTCAGGGATCCCACAATGAGCAGTTCTTC. This sequence encodes CASSLSQGSHNEQFF.

This chain links TRBV11-3 with TRBJ2-7, with D possibly being TRBD2 (5 bases). CDR1 and CDR2 from the germline V gene are SGHNT and YENEEA. V lost 2 bases and J 6 bases, leaving 11 bases between the germline ends. The CDR3 consists of 13 residues. The CDR3 DNA reads TGTGCCAGCAGCTTAAGTCGGGGTGGCGAGCAGTACTTC. Encoded protein: CASSLSRGGEQYF.

The chain joins TRBV5-8 to TRBJ2-5; 7 nucleotides match TRBD1. The CDR3 spans 13 residues. Looked up from germline, CDR1 is SGHTS and CDR2 is YDEGEE. The J segment lost 1 base and the V segment lost 8 bases, leaving 5 bases of the junction unmatched. CDR3 amino acids: CASRDRLQETQYF. In DNA form, the CDR3 reads TGTGCCAGTAGGGACAGACTCCAAGAGACCCAGTACTTC.

For the CDR3, the DNA is TGTGCCACCAGCAGAGATTATGCTAGAGCATATGGCTACACCTTC. It codes for CATSRDYARAYGYTF. This rearrangement joins TRBV15 to TRBJ1-2; D not certain. Per the germline V gene, CDR1 is LNHNV and CDR2 is YYDKDF (reference sequence). V was shortened by 0 bases and J by 5 bases, with 13 bases between the two germline ends. The CDR3 is made up of 15 amino acids.

The chain couples TRBV6-5 to TRBJ1-1; D gene uncertain. The CDR3 consists of 14 residues. Germline V gene data show CDR1 as MNHEY and CDR2 as SVGAGI. Between the trimmed V and J ends, which lost 4 bases and 0 bases, there was a span of 9 bases. The CDR3, as DNA: TGTGCCAGCAGTTCGACAATGATGAACACTGAAGCTTTCTTT. Protein sequence: CASSSTMMNTEAFF.